The 7 T cell receptor beta chains below were found in one sample sequenced in a study of yellow fever vaccine responses in identical twins. TCRdb redid the calling of the RT-PCR reads with MiXCR, one entry per CDR3 protein. The table lists about 23,000 distinct CDR3 sequences, around 77% of them singletons. The sample consisted of T cells from blood (PBMCs), unsorted or a sorted subset (not recorded which), taken before or after yellow fever vaccination (not recorded which). The receptors were sampled from a woman aged 18-29 years who received the yellow fever vaccine.

The chain carries TRBV15 and TRBJ2-3, with no clear D. There are 14 residues in the CDR3. V lost 0 bases and J 7 bases, leaving 11 bases between the germline ends. Germline CDR1 and CDR2: LNHNV and YYDKDF (reference sequence). The CDR3 DNA sequence: TGTGCCACCAGCAGAGATCAAGAAATCTATACGCAGTATTTT. This sequence encodes CATSRDQEIYTQYF.

The chain recombines TRBV10-3 with TRBJ2-3, with no clear D. This CDR3 contains 12 residues. V lost 3 bases, J lost 5 bases, and 6 bases lay in between. Germline CDR1 is ENHRY and CDR2 is SYGVKD. The CDR3 loop reads CAISELEDTQYF. The CDR3 region has the DNA TGTGCCATCAGTGAATTGGAAGATACGCAGTATTTT.

In DNA form, the CDR3 reads TGTGCCAGCAGCCCCACTAGCGAGCACACAGATACGCAGTATTTT. Protein product: CASSPTSEHTDTQYF. The V call is TRBV7-9, the J call TRBJ2-3; 7 positions match TRBD2. Germline V gene sequence: CDR1 SEHNR, CDR2 FQNEAQ (reference sequence). V shed 5 bases and J 2 bases; nucleotides not matched to a gene: 7. This CDR3 comprises 15 residues.

Only a few counts were recorded for this clonotype. The CDR3 nucleotides are TGCGCCAGCAGCTTGGACAGGGTATCGGTGGGTGCCCTCCACTTT. The encoded protein is CASSLDRVSVGALHF. J is TRBJ1-6 and V is TRBV5-1; tentative D call: TRBD1 (6 bases). Trimming pared 0 bases from V and 14 bases from J, leaving 18 bases between. Germline-derived CDR1 and CDR2 are SGHRS and YFSETQ. This CDR3 has 15 amino acids.

The CDR3 here is CAISDSDDSGYTF. In DNA form, the CDR3 reads TGTGCCATCAGTGACTCGGACGATTCTGGCTACACCTTC. This rearrangement joins TRBV10-3 to TRBJ1-2; D gene unclear. The CDR3 covers 13 residues. Trimming stripped 3 bases from V and 7 bases from J, with 12 bases between. Germline CDR1 ENHRY, CDR2 SYGVKD.

Notes on this clonotype: The junction does not match germline at one end; this may be a read error. V is TRBV23-1 and J is TRBJ2-1, with TRBD2 matching over 7 bases. TRBV23-1 is recorded as an ORF, its role being uncertain. The CDR3 has 12 residues. The CDR3 region is CASSQERGRIRF. The CDR3 DNA follows: TGCGCCAGCAGTCAAGAGCGGGGACGCATTCGATTC.

The V and J genes are TRBV10-3 and TRBJ2-7; D is perhaps TRBD1 (6 bases). Germline V gene lookup returns CDR1 ENHRY and CDR2 SYGVKD. The CDR3 length is 14 residues. Trimming stripped 7 bases from V and 3 bases from J, with 16 bases between. The CDR3 reads CAITQGLGLYEQYF. The CDR3 DNA reads as TGTGCCATCACTCAGGGGCTTGGGCTCTACGAGCAGTACTTC.